Listed below are T cell receptor beta chains from one sample, sequenced in a study of blood T cells in healthy people across ages. One entry per CDR3 protein, called by TCRdb with MiXCR from the 5' RACE reads. This sample has approximately 960,000 distinct CDR3 sequences; 29% occur once, and the top ten carry around 9.6%. Separately, the same data were catalogued under a study of T cells of mothers and their children.

The sample comprised blood. The receptors here all came from a woman in her 40s in good health. CDR3s include the opening cysteine and the closing phenylalanine or tryptophan. The order of the fields is clone size, D gene, J gene, V gene, CDR3 protein, CDR3 DNA. D genes are given only for firm matches. Size is omitted from some rows. Given values are once, few, many or a class for expanded clones.

size: many
D: .
J: TRBJ2-5
V: TRBV15
CDR3: CATTQGAGGQETQYF
DNA: TGTGCCACCACTCAGGGGGCGGGGGGCCAAGAGACCCAGTACTTC

size: .
D: .
J: TRBJ1-2
V: TRBV5-8
CDR3: CASSLVGAGSNGYTF
DNA: TGTGCCAGCAGCTTGGTGGGAGCTGGCAGCAATGGCTACACCTTC

size: .
D: .
J: TRBJ2-3
V: TRBV12-3/TRBV12-4
CDR3: CASSLALGRGLTDTQYF
DNA: TGTGCCAGCAGTTTGGCCCTCGGGCGGGGGCTCACAGATACGCAGTATTTT

size: few
D: TRBD1
J: TRBJ2-5
V: TRBV2
CDR3: CASTRGRGGSGETQYF
DNA: TGTGCCAGCACCCGAGGCAGAGGGGGCAGCGGAGAGACCCAGTACTTC

size: many
D: .
J: TRBJ2-7
V: TRBV5-1
CDR3: CASSLEGGGQYF
DNA: TGCGCCAGCAGCTTGGAAGGGGGAGGGCAGTACTTC

size: many
D: .
J: TRBJ2-1
V: TRBV7-9
CDR3: CASSRTESIYNEQFF
DNA: TGTGCCAGCAGTAGGACAGAGTCTATCTACAATGAGCAGTTCTTC

size: .
D: TRBD1
J: TRBJ1-5
V: TRBV5-5
CDR3: CTGSYGTVGQPQHF
DNA: TGTACCGGCAGCTATGGGACAGTAGGTCAGCCCCAGCATTTT

size: few
D: .
J: TRBJ1-2
V: TRBV6-5
CDR3: CASSFTDGSGYGYTF
DNA: TGTGCCAGCAGCTTCACCGACGGCTCCGGCTACGGCTACACCTTC

size: few
D: .
J: TRBJ2-3
V: TRBV7-9
CDR3: CASSLGVEYGTDTQYF
DNA: TGTGCCAGCAGCTTAGGGGTGGAATATGGCACAGATACGCAGTATTTT

size: few
D: TRBD2
J: TRBJ2-7
V: TRBV20-1
CDR3: CSAGEAGGPYEQYF
DNA: TGCAGTGCTGGAGAAGCGGGGGGGCCCTACGAGCAGTACTTC

size: few
D: .
J: TRBJ2-5
V: TRBV7-2
CDR3: CASSLGSTAGQETQYF
DNA: TGTGCCAGCAGCTTAGGCTCGACGGCCGGCCAAGAGACCCAGTACTTC

size: few
D: TRBD1
J: TRBJ2-7
V: TRBV28
CDR3: CANTGAQSYEQYF
DNA: TGTGCCAATACAGGGGCTCAATCCTACGAGCAGTACTTC

size: .
D: .
J: TRBJ1-1
V: TRBV5-1
CDR3: CASKETTNTEAFF
DNA: TGCGCATCGAAGGAGACGACGAACACTGAAGCTTTCTTT

size: .
D: TRBD2
J: TRBJ2-5
V: TRBV4-3
CDR3: CASSQGLGLAQETQYF
DNA: TGCGCCAGCAGCCAAGGCCTCGGACTAGCCCAAGAGACCCAGTACTTC

size: .
D: .
J: TRBJ2-7
V: TRBV5-1
CDR3: CASSRDLGGYEQYF
DNA: TGCGCCAGCAGCCGGGACTTGGGGGGATACGAGCAGTACTTC

size: many
D: .
J: TRBJ1-4
V: TRBV12-3/TRBV12-4
CDR3: CASSSTGPNEKLFF
DNA: TGTGCCAGCAGTTCGACAGGACCAAATGAAAAACTGTTTTTT

size: .
D: TRBD1
J: TRBJ2-5
V: TRBV20-1
CDR3: CSARPRQGWQETQYF
DNA: TGCAGTGCTAGACCTCGACAGGGGTGGCAAGAGACCCAGTACTTC

size: .
D: .
J: TRBJ1-2
V: TRBV3-1
CDR3: CASSPQRLYGYTF
DNA: TGTGCCAGCAGCCCCCAGAGACTATATGGCTACACCTTC

size: few
D: TRBD2
J: TRBJ2-3
V: TRBV6-2/TRBV6-3
CDR3: CASSSHSGGLTEHSDTQYF
DNA: TGTGCCAGCAGTTCCCACAGCGGGGGGCTAACGGAACACTCAGATACGCAGTATTTT

size: few
D: TRBD1
J: TRBJ2-7
V: TRBV7-2
CDR3: CASSPKTGPYEQYF
DNA: TGTGCCAGCAGCCCCAAGACAGGGCCCTACGAGCAGTACTTC

size: .
D: .
J: TRBJ2-7
V: TRBV5-5
CDR3: CASSLGWALAYEQYF
DNA: TGTGCCAGCAGCTTGGGCTGGGCTCTGGCCTACGAGCAGTACTTC

size: few
D: .
J: TRBJ1-3
V: TRBV7-3
CDR3: CASSLTGFGNTIYF
DNA: TGTGCCAGCAGCTTAACAGGGTTTGGAAACACCATATATTTT

size: few
D: TRBD2
J: TRBJ2-5
V: TRBV18
CDR3: CASSPPSGYETQYF
DNA: TGTGCCAGCTCACCACCTAGCGGGTATGAGACCCAGTACTTC

size: .
D: TRBD1
J: TRBJ1-5
V: TRBV7-9
CDR3: CASHPGTGGGTNQPQHF
DNA: TGTGCCAGTCATCCCGGGACAGGGGGAGGCACCAATCAGCCCCAGCATTTT

size: .
D: TRBD1
J: TRBJ1-2
V: TRBV20-1
CDR3: CSARGTVYGYTF
DNA: TGCAGTGCTAGGGGGACAGTATATGGCTACACCTTC